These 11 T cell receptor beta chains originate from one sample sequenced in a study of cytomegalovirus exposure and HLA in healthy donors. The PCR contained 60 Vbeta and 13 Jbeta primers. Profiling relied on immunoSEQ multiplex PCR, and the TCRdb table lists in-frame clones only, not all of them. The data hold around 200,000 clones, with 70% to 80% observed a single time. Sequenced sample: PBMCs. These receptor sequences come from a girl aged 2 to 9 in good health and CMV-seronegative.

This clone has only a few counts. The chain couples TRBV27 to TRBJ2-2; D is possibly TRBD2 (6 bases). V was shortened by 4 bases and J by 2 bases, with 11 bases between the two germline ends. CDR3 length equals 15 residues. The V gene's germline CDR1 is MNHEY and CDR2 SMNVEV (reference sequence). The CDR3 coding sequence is TGTGCCAGCAGTTCCCCGACTAGAAACACCGGGGAGCTGTTTTTT. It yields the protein CASSSPTRNTGELFF.

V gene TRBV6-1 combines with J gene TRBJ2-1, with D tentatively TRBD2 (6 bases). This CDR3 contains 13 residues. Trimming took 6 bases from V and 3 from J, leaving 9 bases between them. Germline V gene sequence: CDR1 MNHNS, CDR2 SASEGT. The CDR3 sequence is CASRGGDYNEQFF. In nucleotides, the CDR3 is TGTGCCAGCAGGGGCGGGGACTACAATGAGCAGTTCTTC.

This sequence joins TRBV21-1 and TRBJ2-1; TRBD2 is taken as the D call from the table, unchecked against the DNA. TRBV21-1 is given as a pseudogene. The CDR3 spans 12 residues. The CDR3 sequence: CASSPGGNEQFF. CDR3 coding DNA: TGTGCCAGCAGCCCCGGAGGTAATGAGCAGTTCTTC.

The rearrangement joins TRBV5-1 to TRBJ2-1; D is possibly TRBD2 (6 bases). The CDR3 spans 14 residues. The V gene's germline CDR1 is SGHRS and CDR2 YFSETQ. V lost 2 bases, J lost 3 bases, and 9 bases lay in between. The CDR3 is CASSFSSGYNEQFF. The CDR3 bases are TGCGCCAGCAGCTTCAGTAGCGGCTACAATGAGCAGTTCTTC.

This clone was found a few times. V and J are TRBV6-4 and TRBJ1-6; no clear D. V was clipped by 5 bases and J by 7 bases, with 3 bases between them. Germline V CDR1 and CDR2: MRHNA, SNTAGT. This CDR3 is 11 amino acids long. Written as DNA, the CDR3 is TGTGCCAGCAGTACAAATTCACCCCTCCACTTT. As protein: CASSTNSPLHF.

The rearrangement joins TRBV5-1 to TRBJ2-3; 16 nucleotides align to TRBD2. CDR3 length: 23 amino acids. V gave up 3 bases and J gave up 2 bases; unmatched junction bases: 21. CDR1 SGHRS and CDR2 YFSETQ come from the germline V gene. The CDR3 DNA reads TGCGCCAGCAGCTCCCCTCCCAGGAATCCGGGACTAGCGGGGGGGGTGATCACAGATACGCAGTATTTT. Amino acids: CASSSPPRNPGLAGGVITDTQYF.

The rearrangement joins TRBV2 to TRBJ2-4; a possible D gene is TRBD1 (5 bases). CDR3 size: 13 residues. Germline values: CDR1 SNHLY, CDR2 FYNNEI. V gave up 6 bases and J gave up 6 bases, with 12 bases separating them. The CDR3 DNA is TGTGCCAGCAGCGCCGACAGATCAAACATTCAGTACTTC. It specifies CASSADRSNIQYF.

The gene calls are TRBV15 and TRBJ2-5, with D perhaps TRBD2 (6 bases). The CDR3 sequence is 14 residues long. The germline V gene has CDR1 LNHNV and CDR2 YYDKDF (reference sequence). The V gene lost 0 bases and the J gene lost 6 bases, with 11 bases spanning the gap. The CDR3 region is CATSRERGGKTQYF. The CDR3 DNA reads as TGTGCCACCAGCAGAGAACGTGGAGGGAAGACCCAGTACTTC.

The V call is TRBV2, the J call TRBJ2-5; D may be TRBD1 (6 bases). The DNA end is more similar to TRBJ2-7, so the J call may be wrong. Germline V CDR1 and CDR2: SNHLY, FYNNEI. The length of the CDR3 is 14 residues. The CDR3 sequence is CASRGWGRSYEQYF. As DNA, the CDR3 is TGTGCCAGCAGGGGTTGGGGGCGCTCCTACGAGCAGTACTTC.

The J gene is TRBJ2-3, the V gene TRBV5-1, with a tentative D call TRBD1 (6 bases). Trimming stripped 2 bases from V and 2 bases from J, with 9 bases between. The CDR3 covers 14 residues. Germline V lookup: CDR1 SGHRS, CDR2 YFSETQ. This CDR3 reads CASSFGQPTDTQYF. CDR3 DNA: TGCGCCAGCAGCTTCGGACAGCCCACAGATACGCAGTATTTT.

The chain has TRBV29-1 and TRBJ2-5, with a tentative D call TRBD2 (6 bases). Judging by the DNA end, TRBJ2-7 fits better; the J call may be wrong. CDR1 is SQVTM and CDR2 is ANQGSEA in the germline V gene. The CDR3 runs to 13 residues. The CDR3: CSVETGTEYEQYF. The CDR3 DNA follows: TGCAGCGTCGAAACCGGGACTGAGTACGAGCAGTACTTC.